Presented here are 19 T cell receptor beta chains from one specimen sequenced in a study of blood T cell repertoires in COVID-19 (dated by TCRdb to the early 2020s). Library preparation employed the immunoSEQ multiplex PCR assay. TCRdb carries this immuneACCESS record with in-frame sequences only. Its versions omit some clonotypes, under half of them owing to an unresolved V gene in the studies checked, with the rest unexplained. This sample holds more than 120,000 clones; 70% to 90% were observed only once. The ten biggest clones cover less than 3.5% of the sample. Source material: peripheral blood. The receptors stem from a human donor with acute or convalescent COVID-19. The donor label of this sample is uncertain.

V usage is TRBV24-1 and J usage is TRBJ1-2, with TRBD1 as a possible D gene (5 bases). CDR3 length: 14 amino acids. The germline V gene encodes CDR1 KGHDR and CDR2 SFDVKD. Between the trimmed V and J ends, which lost 4 bases and 2 bases, there was a span of 10 bases. The chain's CDR3 is CATSEAGRNYGYTF. The CDR3 nucleotides read TGTGCCACCAGTGAGGCAGGGCGCAACTATGGCTACACCTTC.

This chain links TRBV28 with TRBJ2-7; 9 bases map to TRBD1. V shed 6 bases, J shed 3 bases, and the junction held 0 bases outside the gene matches. This CDR3 contains 12 residues. Germline values: CDR1 MDHEN, CDR2 SYDVKM. As DNA, the CDR3 is TGTGCCAGCAGGACAGGGGGCTACGAGCAGTACTTC. The encoded protein is CASRTGGYEQYF.

As DNA, the CDR3 is TGTGCCAGCATCCCCCCGGGCGGGGGCACAGATACGCAGTATTTT. It encodes CASIPPGGGTDTQYF. The J gene is TRBJ2-3, the V gene TRBV6-5; a weak D match, TRBD2 (6 bases). The V and J ends lost 7 bases and 1 base respectively, with 15 bases between them. The CDR3 contains 15 residues. CDR1 is MNHEY, CDR2 SVGAGI, per germline.

The rearrangement joins TRBV5-1 to TRBJ1-1; TRBD1 is a possible D gene (6 bases). The CDR3 length is 18 residues. Trimming left V 2 bases short and J 5 bases short, with 25 bases between. The germline CDR1 and CDR2 sequences are SGHRS and YFSETQ. CDR3 in amino acids: CASSFRGRGTNGVTEAFF. Here the CDR3 DNA reads TGCGCCAGCAGCTTCCGGGGAAGGGGGACGAACGGTGTTACTGAAGCTTTCTTT.

The V call is TRBV4-1, the J call TRBJ1-5; D unclear. Trimming left V 2 bases short and J 0 bases short, with 8 bases between. Germline V gene data show CDR1 as MGHRA and CDR2 as YSYEKL. The CDR3 runs to 15 residues. This chain's CDR3 is CASSQPGSSNQPQHF. The DNA for the CDR3 is TGCGCCAGCAGCCAACCGGGAAGTAGCAATCAGCCCCAGCATTTT.

This chain connects TRBV4-3 to TRBJ2-2, with D possibly matching TRBD1 (5 bases). This CDR3 has 14 residues. The V gene's germline CDR1 is LGHNA and CDR2 YSLEER. V lost 0 bases and J 6 bases, leaving 8 bases between the germline ends. CDR3 sequence: CASSQDQGAGELFF. CDR3 in DNA: TGCGCCAGCAGCCAAGATCAGGGTGCCGGGGAGCTGTTTTTT.

This clone was detected once. This chain connects TRBV5-1 to TRBJ2-1; 10 bases match TRBD2. Trimming cost V 1 base and J 5 bases; bases outside gene matches: 6. CDR3 length: 16 residues. Per germline, CDR1 SGHRS and CDR2 YFSETQ. The CDR3 DNA reads TGCGCCAGCAGCTTGTCGGGGACTAGCGACCACAATGAGCAGTTCTTC. Amino acids: CASSLSGTSDHNEQFF. Together with reference TRBV5-1 and TRBJ2-1, the CDR3 gives the full variable domain: KAGVTQTPRYLIKTRGQQVTLSCSPISGHRSVSWYQQTPGQGLQFLFEYFSETQRNKGNFPGRFSGRQFSNSRSEMNVSTLELGDSALYLCASSLSGTSDHNEQFFGPGTRLTVL.

The V gene is TRBV7-2, the J gene TRBJ2-1; maybe TRBD2 (6 bases). CDR1 and CDR2 (germline): SGHTA, FQGNSA. Trimming took off 4 bases at V and 0 bases at J, with 10 bases between the two ends. The CDR3 totals 15 residues. DNA of the CDR3: TGTGCCAGCAGCTCGAGCGGGTTCTCCTACAATGAGCAGTTCTTC. Residues: CASSSSGFSYNEQFF.

This clone was seen a single time. V gene TRBV4-1 combines with J gene TRBJ2-5; tentative D call: TRBD1 (5 bases). Germline CDR1 reads MGHRA; CDR2 reads YSYEKL. This CDR3 has 16 amino acids. The V gene lost 0 bases and the J gene lost 2 bases, with 13 bases spanning the gap. The CDR3 sequence is CASSQDRLQGQETQYF. The DNA for the CDR3 is TGCGCCAGCAGCCAAGATCGACTTCAGGGACAAGAGACCCAGTACTTC.

CDR3 sequence reads: CASSQTSGMINEQFF. The CDR3, as DNA: TGTGCCAGCAGCCAGACTAGCGGGATGATCAATGAGCAGTTCTTC. The gene calls are TRBV6-5 and TRBJ2-1, with 11 bases identical to TRBD2. The CDR3 runs to 15 residues. Germline loops: CDR1 MNHEY, CDR2 SVGAGI. Trimming cost V 6 bases and J 6 bases; bases outside gene matches: 7.

The chain joins TRBV18 to TRBJ1-2; 8 bases match TRBD1. Germline V gene lookup returns CDR1 KGHSH and CDR2 LQKENI. This CDR3 region has 14 residues. V was pared by 6 bases and J by 10 bases, with 13 bases of the junction left unmatched. CDR3 protein: CASSEDRESSDYTF. In DNA, the CDR3 is TGTGCCAGCTCCGAGGACAGGGAATCGTCGGACTACACCTTC. Filled out from reference TRBV18 and TRBJ1-2, the complete variable domain reads NAGVMQNPRHLVRRRGQEARLRCSPMKGHSHVYWYRQLPEEGLKFMVYLQKENIIDESGMPKERFSAEFPKEGPSILRIQQVVRGDSAAYFCASSEDRESSDYTFGSGTRLTVV.

This chain joins TRBV7-2 and TRBJ2-7; D might be TRBD2 (6 bases). Per the germline V gene, CDR1 is SGHTA and CDR2 is FQGNSA. The CDR3 extends over 12 amino acids. Trimming stripped 5 bases from V and 4 bases from J, with 9 bases between. The CDR3 loop reads CASSLTSYEQYF. The CDR3 DNA sequence: TGTGCCAGCAGCCTGACTAGTTACGAGCAGTACTTC.

V is TRBV7-9 and J is TRBJ1-2; D uncertain. This CDR3 spans 14 amino acids. Between the trimmed V and J ends, which lost 5 bases and 7 bases, there was a span of 17 bases. Germline V lookup: CDR1 SEHNR, CDR2 FQNEAQ (reference sequence). The CDR3 sequence is CASSPSAAAGGYTF. CDR3 nucleotides: TGTGCCAGCAGCCCTAGCGCGGCCGCCGGTGGCTACACCTTC.

The DNA for the CDR3 is TGTGCCAGTAGTATAGAAAACGGGGGATTAGCTGGCACAGATACGCAGTATTTT. It encodes CASSIENGGLAGTDTQYF. The chain has TRBV19 and TRBJ2-3, with D perhaps TRBD2 (6 bases). CDR1 is LNHDA, CDR2 SQIVND, per germline (reference sequence). V shed 0 bases and J shed 1 base, with 17 bases lying between them. This CDR3 has 18 residues.

This clone was counted once. The gene calls are TRBV28 and TRBJ1-3, with 9 bases matching TRBD1. This CDR3 is built from 14 residues. After removal of 10 bases from V and 0 bases from J, the junction contained 4 bases not matched to a gene. The germline V gene encodes CDR1 MDHEN and CDR2 SYDVKM. CDR3 sequence reads: CAIGTGSSGNTIYF. The CDR3 DNA reads as TGTGCCATCGGGACAGGGAGCTCTGGAAACACCATATATTTT.

This rearrangement joins TRBV5-1 to TRBJ2-3, with D possibly being TRBD1 (5 bases). Trimming took 4 bases from V and 1 from J, leaving 13 bases between them. CDR3 length equals 15 residues. Germline CDR1 SGHRS, CDR2 YFSETQ. The CDR3 DNA reads as TGCGCCAGCAGCAGACAGACGCCGGGCACAGATACGCAGTATTTT. This gives the protein CASSRQTPGTDTQYF.

The chain carries TRBV7-2 and TRBJ2-7; TRBD2 matches 7 bases. Unmatched junction bases numbered 6, after V lost 4 bases and J lost 3 bases. CDR1 is SGHTA, CDR2 FQGNSA, per germline. The CDR3 contains 14 residues. CDR3 DNA sequence: TGTGCCAGCAGCTATAGCGAGCGGGGCTACGAGCAGTACGTC. Its translation is CASSYSERGYEQYV.

The chain links TRBV5-1 to TRBJ1-6, with 7 positions matching TRBD1. Germline assignment: CDR1 SGHRS and CDR2 YFSETQ. J gave up 10 bases and V 4 bases, and 8 bases lay outside the gene matches. The CDR3 is 14 residues long. CDR3 bases: TGCGCCAGCAGCCCCGGGACAGAGGGATCACCCCTCCACTTT. The encoded protein is CASSPGTEGSPLHF.

The chain combines TRBV20-1 with TRBJ2-7; TRBD1 matches 9 bases. After removal of 3 bases from V and 7 bases from J, the junction contained 13 bases not matched to a gene. Germline CDR1 DFQATT, CDR2 SNEGSKA (reference sequence). CDR3 length equals 15 residues. CDR3 sequence (DNA): TGCAGTGCTAGTGGGGGGGACGGACAGGGGCGAGAGCAGTACTTC. Encoded protein: CSASGGDGQGREQYF.